This T cell receptor beta chain was retrieved from a study of Ad26.COV2.S vaccination and SARS-CoV-2 variants. As for the study in general: The trial was COV1001 and the donor's arm was Ad26.COV2.S. Ad26.COV2.S given intramuscularly, once or twice 56 days apart.

Treatment in this sample: roughly 18 received Ad26.COV2.S at low or high dose, single or two shots; 5 received placebo; per-sample allocation not given. Specimen acquisition occurred on day 63 following the initial vaccine or placebo injection. Repertoires were generated with immunoSEQ multiplex PCR, while TCRdb's copy carries only in-frame clones and drops some. The table records 300,000 to 500,000 clones, roughly nine tenths of them present only once. The sequences come from peripheral blood, collected in a trial of Ad26.COV2.S vaccine versus placebo. This TCR was sampled from a person aged 18-60 years who received the Ad26.COV2.S COVID-19 vaccine or a placebo.

The CDR3 is CASSLIGRGSAEAFF. CDR3 sequence (DNA): TGTGCCAGCAGCTTAATCGGCAGGGGGAGCGCTGAAGCTTTCTTT. This chain connects TRBV7-6 to TRBJ1-1, with 7 nucleotides matching TRBD1. The CDR3 is made up of 15 amino acids. The germline CDR1 and CDR2 sequences are SGHVS and FNYEAQ. Trimming cost V 2 bases and J 6 bases; bases outside gene matches: 9.